This T cell receptor (beta chain) was sequenced in a study of shared clonotypes between healthy human individuals. Sequencing used immunoSEQ multiplex PCR; TCRdb keeps in-frame clones, though not all of them. Counted here are more than 2,000,000 clones, approximately 94% occurring once; the ten biggest clones make up 0.14%. This clonotype was obtained from a man aged 18 to 29 in good health. The sample consisted of naive CD4+ T cells sorted from blood. The sample's subset: CD45RA+ positively selected.

The CDR3 region is CATDRGRNEQFF. CDR3 nucleotide sequence: TGTGCCACGGACAGGGGAAGAAATGAGCAGTTCTTC. V usage is TRBV6-6 and J usage is TRBJ2-1; 9 positions agree with TRBD1. Germline V CDR1 and CDR2: MNHNY, SVGAGI (reference sequence). V gave up 10 bases and J gave up 7 bases; unmatched junction bases: 5. The CDR3 is 12 amino acids.